A selection of T cell receptor beta chains follows, all from one sample in a study of shared clonotypes between healthy human individuals. Here immunoSEQ multiplex PCR was the method, and the copy in TCRdb shows in-frame clones only, minus some. Here the sample spans 700,000 or so clones, approximately 79% being singletons. Sequenced material: memory CD4+ T cells sorted from blood. These receptors were taken from a woman aged 30 to 39 in good health. CDR3s include the opening cysteine and the closing phenylalanine or tryptophan. Only some rows state a clone size, as once, few, many or a class for expanded clones.

V	size	CDR3
TRBV7-9	-	CASSLVGTHNEQFF
TRBV28	few	CASSPGTSGLSYNEQFF
TRBV27	few	CASSLSRGNQPQHF
TRBV7-9	-	CASRNRGYEQYF
TRBV4-1	-	CASSQDLAGGSYNEQFF
TRBV6-1	once	CASSRQGTQPQHF
TRBV6-5	-	CASSHDRNQPQHF
TRBV10-3	-	CAISSQESNQPQHF
TRBV9	-	CASSAQVATGGDTQYF
TRBV28	few	CATLGTVSNYGYTF
TRBV25-1	-	CASSPANTGELFF
TRBV6-1	-	CASSEGYEQYF
TRBV7-9	-	CASSLAILGQPPLPQHF
TRBV5-1	-	CASSLEFREADTQYF
TRBV18	-	CASHGGNTEAFF
TRBV7-8	few	CASSPRLAYEQYF
TRBV25-1	-	CASSEYPYGYTF
TRBV5-1	-	CASSLGARGYTF
TRBV28	-	CASSFYSSYGYTF
TRBV25-1	few	CASSEYPTGGVEGHEQYF
TRBV5-1	-	CASSFWGSGNTIYF
TRBV7-2	many	CASSLGLAGSNTGELFF
TRBV19	-	CASKTINYGYTF
TRBV5-6	-	CASRRAGRDTEAFF
TRBV7-6	-	CASSPRQGPMNTEAFF
TRBV6-6	-	CASSFPGQGGTIYF
TRBV5-3	once	CARSQLSGRETYEQYF
TRBV5-1	few	CASSDRTGGVYEQYF
TRBV30	-	CAWSAGRNQPQHF
TRBV2	-	CASSAYEPGANVLTF
TRBV18	few	CASSPPGANYGYTF
TRBV7-2	-	CASTSFSGRAGETQYF
TRBV27	-	CASPYPRGGSGPDTQYF
TRBV6-1	-	CASTGRRTGELFF
TRBV27	-	CASSVRGNTEAFF
TRBV28	-	CASSSSGKQETQYF
TRBV27	once	CASSSQDRPGETQYF
TRBV5-1	-	CASQEGDGETQYF
TRBV28	-	CASSSMGWGEVEKLFF
TRBV19	-	CASSIGSRGMWETQYF
TRBV5-1	-	CASSLSPGQGYGYTF
TRBV27	-	CASSYKADSYEQYF
TRBV5-1	many	CASSQDRGRYF
TRBV6-5	-	CASRRGQGVWDTQYF
TRBV11-2	-	CASSLSDGELFF
TRBV6-5	few	CASSYWAGERAEAFF
TRBV27	-	CASRATGEETQYF
TRBV5-1	-	CASSLQGPSSGNTIYF
TRBV29-1	few	CSVGAGWYNEQFF
TRBV2	-	CATHGSFAGELFF
TRBV7-2	-	CASSRGQNYGYTF
TRBV18	-	CASSPSGQGTGNTIYF
TRBV2	-	CASSVLVGYTF